Below, one TCR beta chain is given with its context. Its antigen remains unidentified. Base quality data are lacking; no much larger clone is found one base away. Per the germline V gene (reference sequence), GTSNPN is the CDR1 and SVGIG is the CDR2. The CDR3 runs 12 residues from the cysteine to the phenylalanine. This entry keeps only the CDR3 DNA: 36 bases, framed from base 1. This sample stems from a study of cytomegalovirus exposure and HLA in healthy donors (dated by TCRdb to the late 2010s). As for the study more broadly: An earlier analysis of a few hundred of the donors reported under 300 Gb of sequence data and some 110 million unique TCR beta sequences obtained from about 180 million T cells. An early release covering roughly 640 HLA-typed donors comprised 300 to 350 gigabases of sequencing data and around 85 million unique TCR sequences. Among the roughly 390 genotyped donors, 75% to 90% belonged to the genetic ancestry cluster associated with self-reported Caucasian donors. The study aimed to test whether signatures of past pathogen exposure could be identified by cataloging public T cell receptors. The T cell repertoires of under 700 subjects were profiled by immunosequencing and related to cytomegalovirus serostatus. Along with the roughly 710-subject first cohort, a separate validation cohort of over a hundred different subjects was used. High-throughput TCR immunosequencing, statistical association of individual TCRs with disease status, and machine learning were combined to predict cytomegalovirus infection status. A later analysis re-analyzed previously published TCR beta repertoires from 500 to 700 donors and added high-resolution HLA genotyping to study TCR occurrence patterns. Rather than using new phenotypic data, the later analysis identified candidate immune exposures from TCR beta sequences and from how often those sequences occurred across donors. To decide whether each TCR beta V gene segment behaved as functional or pseudogenic, an earlier analysis of approximately 620 of the donors relied on high-throughput TCR beta sequencing. Donor age, sex, ethnicity and CMV serostatus were compiled together with the repertoire data. Genome-wide SNP genotypes for about 60% of the 666 donors were used in a later genetic analysis, which treated that subset as a discovery cohort. Every discovery cohort repertoire had been produced on one sequencing platform. Class I and class II HLA loci were covered by the typing at four-digit resolution. The number of donors typed differed by locus, with roughly 620-640 for A, B, C, DRB1 and DQB1, approximately 500 for DQA1, 606 for DPA1, and 400 to 490 for DPB1. About five DR-DQ haplotypes were handled as single units for association and clustering because linkage in the cohort was strong. On average, around 230,000 unique TCR beta nucleotide sequences were sequenced per donor among some 420 genotyped donors of the cohort, with around 19% of those sequences being non-productive. Study-wide conclusions, independent of this receptor: An earlier analysis of approximately 570 of the donors showed that most TCR beta V segments appeared in productive rearrangements either about 87% or about 30% of the time, which broadly matched IMGT annotations. Linkage disequilibrium might explain the correlated functional status among segregating V segments, but an unknown experimental factor could not be excluded. The 87-base-pair reads could not distinguish some IMGT-functional V segments, including TRBV6-2 and TRBV6-3, so those segments were excluded. For the cohort, immune exposure information was limited to CMV serostatus. The cohort was sequenced for TCR beta chains only, and without alpha or paired-chain data the features that could be detected were limited. In a later genetic analysis, a missense DCLRE1C variant was associated with V-gene and J-gene trimming of TCR beta chains, and the association was replicated in an independent cohort. Cytomegalovirus status was reported to be diagnosed by the classifier with high specificity and sensitivity in both the original and validation cohorts. In a later analysis, TCR association rates were found to vary across HLA loci, with the most associated TCRs seen for DRB1 alleles and the fewest for HLA-C alleles. A further reported finding was that TCR beta sequences accurately predicted the HLA-A and HLA-B alleles for most subjects in the first cohort. A cluster of highly shared sequence variants was judged likely to represent a technical artifact of the sequencing pipeline. According to the authors, the approach could potentially be generalized to other disease states and immunological phenotypes. The presence/absence analyses assumed that sequencing depth was roughly uniform across donors, and that assumption may not be true. Because some donors lacked HLA typing at each locus, the association tests relied only on the typed subset. Strong co-occurrence of HLA alleles, especially DR and DQ, made assigning TCR associations to individual alleles difficult. A later analysis associated about 17,000 TCR beta sequences with specific HLA alleles at a false discovery rate of 0.05. According to a later analysis, parvovirus B19, influenza, CMV and Epstein-Barr virus appeared linked to several top co-occurrence clusters. According to a later analysis, most CMV-associated TCR beta chains appeared to be HLA-restricted, and the HLA associations seemed to be driven largely by CMV exposure. Across donors, most TCR sequences were observed very rarely, whereas some public TCRs were present in many individuals. Compared with the roughly 700-donor mean, donors in an Asian-associated ancestry cluster had fewer N-insertions in productive TCRs, according to a later genetic analysis. In a later analysis, HLA-associated TCR beta chains showed more clonal expansion and lower generation probabilities than non-associated chains that were equally common. The study listed 150 to 200 TCR beta chains as associated with cytomegalovirus. Around 16 rarely observed V segments, including chromosome 9 orphons, were excluded from the earlier analysis of 550 to 700 of the donors because counts were too low. In vitro tests confirmed that a few of the cytomegalovirus-associated TCR beta chains recognize cytomegalovirus antigens.

Library construction relied on the immunoSEQ multiplex PCR assay. The multiplex PCR relied on a mix of 60 forward primers for TCR Vbeta segments and 13 reverse primers for TCR Jbeta segments. A multiplex PCR assay on genomic DNA amplified the CDR3 region of rearranged TCR beta genes. Amplified TCR beta libraries were sequenced as 87-base-pair reads on the Illumina HiSeq System. Processing in the source paper ran as follows. A later analysis counted approximately 76 million unique TCR beta chains across the 600 to 850 repertoires, and around 9.9 million of these chains were shared by at least two donors. A nearest-neighbor algorithm error-corrected the raw reads and collapsed the reads into unique sequences, merging closely related sequences to remove PCR and sequencing errors. V, D and J gene segments were assigned by aligning CDR3 sequences to IMGT reference sequences. Each retained sequence needed at least a six-nucleotide match to both a V gene segment and a J gene segment. Rearrangements were classified as productive when the CDR3 lacked stop codons and remained in frame with V and J, and all other rearrangements were classified as non-productive. CDR3 was defined by IMGT convention, running from the second conserved V-encoded cysteine to the conserved J-encoded phenylalanine. The earlier analysis of about 610 of the donors excluded sequences that lacked an unambiguous match to a single V gene segment. In an earlier analysis of approximately 500 of the donors, a V segment was called functional when productive rearrangements were above 56.7%, and segregating when the standard deviation between donors exceeded 5%. A statistical classification framework was built for diagnosing cytomegalovirus status from the catalog of TCR beta chain sequences. In a later analysis, TCR nucleotide sequences were compared against IMGT/GENE-DB human TR gene sequences so that V and J genes could be assigned. A later analysis assigned CDR3 sequences and most-parsimonious VDJ recombination scenarios with the TCRdist pipeline. In a later analysis, every TCR beta chain was defined by the combination of its CDR3 amino acid sequence and its V-gene family, and reads without a unique V-gene family were dropped. To address suspected cross-contamination and a sequencing artifact, a later analysis removed a few hundred highly shared, low-generation-probability nucleotide sequences. In a later analysis, a clonal expansion index was calculated for each public chain from normalized within-repertoire ranks of inferred template counts. Generation probabilities in a later analysis came from a VDJ recombination model fitted to out-of-frame rearrangements, and those results were checked against IGoR. Hypergeometric tests were used in a later analysis to score TCR-TCR, TCR-HLA and TCR-CMV co-occurrence, with a repertoire-size bias correction applied to the TCR pairs. False discovery rates were estimated in a later analysis by permuting HLA or CMV assignments 20 times. In a later analysis, co-occurring TCRs were grouped using DBSCAN, with TCRdist sequence similarity added in when clustering inside HLA-allele-positive subsets. For co-occurrence clustering, repertoires with fewer than 30,000 or more than 120,000 public chains were excluded, along with several repertoires with anomalous nucleotide sharing. TCRdb took over this immuneACCESS table, retaining in-frame rearrangements with V and J assigned. Such tables are incomplete; in checked studies, under half of the missing clones stem from an unresolved V gene, and the remainder is unexplained. V, J and clone size are those of that table, while D and trimming were read from the DNA. In this sample the table shows some 190,000 clones, just over 75% of which occur a single time. The top ten constitute 1.4% of the sample.

In total, 630 or so healthy bone marrow donors made up the cohort. Cohort members were all nominally healthy when sampled, although unrecorded immune exposures were likely present. The donor was CMV seronegative and was included in the group of 352 seronegative cohort members. Each donor provided a peripheral blood sample, and peripheral blood mononuclear cells were used for TCR beta sequencing. The Qiagen DNeasy Blood Extraction Kit was used to extract genomic DNA from the blood cell samples. The sequence was obtained from a man between 18 and 29 years old in good health and CMV-seronegative. The chain is assembled from TRBV30 and TRBJ2-5; the D segment could be TRBD1, given 5 matching bases. The end of the DNA fits TRBJ2-7 better, so the J call may be wrong. Sequencing was done on a sample of PBMCs. CDR3 reads: CAWNRFFGEQYF. The sequenced DNA: TGTGCCTGGAACAGGTTCTTCGGCGAGCAGTACTTC.